The text below deals with one T cell receptor (beta chain). Its antigen is still unknown. Germline CDR1 and CDR2: SGDLS and YYNGEE. The V segment lost 4 bases and the J segment 2 bases; nucleotides outside the gene matches: 20. This CDR3 spans 20 amino acids. Researchers ran the PCR with 60 Vbeta and 13 Jbeta primers. Clones were sequenced by immunoSEQ multiplex PCR, and TCRdb holds only the in-frame ones, with some missing. The sample yields approximately 110,000 clones, approximately 86% seen once. The data stem from a study of cytomegalovirus exposure and HLA in healthy donors. Study conclusions and caveats: About 150 TCR beta chains were listed as cytomegalovirus-associated.

The V gene is TRBV9, the J gene TRBJ2-3; TRBD1 aligns across 9 bases. The receptor's source is a man aged 18 to 30 in good health and CMV-seronegative. Sequencing was carried out using PBMCs. As DNA, the CDR3 is TGTGCCAGCAGCTCTCGACCGGGACAGGGCGATGCGGACTACACAGATACGCAGTATTTT. Its translation: CASSSRPGQGDADYTDTQYF. Full variable domain (remainder filled in from reference TRBV9 and TRBJ2-3): DSGVTQTPKHLITATGQRVTLRCSPRSGDLSVYWYQQSLDQGLQFLIQYYNGEERAKGNILERFSAQQFPDLHSELNLSSLELGDSALYFCASSSRPGQGDADYTDTQYFGPGTRLTVL.